The clone carrying this T cell receptor (beta chain) came up once. The data derive from a study of blood T cell repertoires in COVID-19. Germline V gene lookup returns CDR1 LNHDA and CDR2 SQIVND (reference sequence). V lost 6 bases to trimming and J lost 0 bases, with 18 bases between them. The CDR3 contains 17 residues. Profiled with immunoSEQ multiplex PCR; TCRdb holds only in-frame clones, not every one. The table includes roughly 430,000 clones, roughly 88% detected once. This chain links TRBV19 with TRBJ1-3; D is uncertain. The receptor was derived from a young woman who had been exposed to COVID-19. Sequencing was performed on PBMCs or T cells enriched from blood (not recorded which). The CDR3 DNA follows: TGTGCCAGTAGCCCCTTTGTAGACTCGAGCTCTGGAAACACCATATATTTT. Protein: CASSPFVDSSSGNTIYF.